These T cell receptor beta chains were read from a single sample in a study of identical twins. TCRdb re-called the 5' RACE reads with MiXCR, one entry per CDR3 protein. Among about 340,000 distinct CDR3 sequences, 9% to 15% were seen once, and the ten largest hold more than 6%. These same records also appear under a second study, on yellow fever vaccine responses in identical twins.

Material for sequencing was CD8+ T cells sorted from blood. The receptors derive from a woman aged 18-29 years in good health. The CDR3 runs from the conserved cysteine through the conserved F or W. D genes are given only for firm matches.

TRBV7-8	TRBJ2-1	TRBD2	CASSLMASGGGYNEQFF
TRBV15	TRBJ2-3	.	CATSRDLPDTQYF
TRBV12-3/TRBV12-4	TRBJ2-3	TRBD1	CASSSDRVSTDTQYF
TRBV7-9	TRBJ2-4	TRBD2	CASSRGREGNIQYF
TRBV5-1	TRBJ2-7	TRBD1	CASSVGQGIEQYF
TRBV12-3/TRBV12-4	TRBJ1-1	.	CASTLASGTEAFF
TRBV2	TRBJ2-3	TRBD2	CASSGEISGTDTQYF
TRBV2	TRBJ2-7	.	CASSELGPSYEQYF
TRBV28	TRBJ2-7	.	CASSLSLVRYEQYF
TRBV2	TRBJ2-4	.	CASCCPMAGAGGDIQYF
TRBV20-1	TRBJ1-1	.	CSASKVSLDTEAFF
TRBV7-9	TRBJ2-5	.	CASSFKAALKETQYF
TRBV12-5	TRBJ1-1	.	CASGLGLGAEAFF
TRBV7-9	TRBJ2-3	.	CASSLGPAATDTQYF
TRBV6-5	TRBJ1-6	.	CASSDSRTAYNSPLHF
TRBV25-1	TRBJ2-1	TRBD2	CASSEYRSGGPEGEQFF
TRBV29-1	TRBJ1-3	.	CSVAWADGNTIYF
TRBV2	TRBJ2-1	TRBD2	CASSWTSEYNEQFF
TRBV24-1	TRBJ2-5	.	CATSDLQTAAYQETQYF
TRBV12-3/TRBV12-4	TRBJ2-7	TRBD2	CASSLASSGRAFDEQYF
TRBV6-2/TRBV6-3	TRBJ2-5	TRBD2	CASRTENLTSGRETQYF
TRBV7-3	TRBJ2-1	TRBD2	CASSESGSSYNEQFF
TRBV29-1	TRBJ2-1	.	CSAGFNEQFF
TRBV4-2	TRBJ1-6	.	CASSQGLGETLHF
TRBV5-5	TRBJ1-1	.	CASSLSADLEAFF
TRBV12-3/TRBV12-4	TRBJ1-1	TRBD1	CASSLTDRGRYDFF
TRBV2	TRBJ1-1	.	CATRQVNTEAFF
TRBV7-8	TRBJ1-1	.	CASSPAVWTSTTEAFF
TRBV4-1	TRBJ1-1	.	CASSQEYGTPVPEAFF
TRBV6-1	TRBJ2-7	TRBD1	CASSEQRTGVYEQYF
TRBV28	TRBJ2-2	.	CASILPNTGELFF
TRBV12-3/TRBV12-4	TRBJ2-1	.	CASSSLGDYNEQFF
TRBV7-7	TRBJ2-5	TRBD2	CASSPGLAGGHYF
TRBV20-1	TRBJ1-2	.	CSAREFTEVFGYTF
TRBV27	TRBJ2-5	TRBD2	CASRPAGTIQETQYF
TRBV7-9	TRBJ2-2	.	CASSLRGPTGELFF
TRBV7-6	TRBJ2-7	TRBD2	CASSFSGRTYEQYF
TRBV7-2	TRBJ2-5	.	CASSFLGASGETQYF
TRBV29-1	TRBJ1-1	.	CSVEGSYPTEAFF
TRBV11-2	TRBJ2-5	TRBD1	CASSYRTGEQTQYF
TRBV27	TRBJ2-3	TRBD2	CASGASGPDTQYF
TRBV6-5	TRBJ2-2	.	CASSYLVVGAGGELFF
TRBV10-3	TRBJ1-1	.	CAISVKGSGNTEAFF
TRBV2	TRBJ2-2	TRBD1	CASSEGTGPGGELFF
TRBV20-1	TRBJ2-1	TRBD2	CSAEASSGIGDEQFF
TRBV11-2	TRBJ1-5	TRBD1	CASSHTGVGQPQHF
TRBV10-3	TRBJ1-2	TRBD1	CAISGTGDEKNYGYTF
TRBV5-6	TRBJ2-1	.	CASSNGLAEDEQFF
TRBV28	TRBJ2-7	TRBD2	CASSTQGLAGGRCEQYF
TRBV29-1	TRBJ2-3	TRBD2	CSVGLASGRGDTQYF
TRBV15	TRBJ2-3	.	CATSRVGGPGDTQYF
TRBV5-5	TRBJ1-4	.	CASSQTDLLNEKLFF
TRBV11-2	TRBJ2-6	.	CASQPGANVLTF
TRBV15	TRBJ1-4	.	CATSRKTQVLNEKLFF
TRBV27	TRBJ2-5	.	CASRSWDIYQTQYF
TRBV14	TRBJ1-1	.	CASSRAGRATEAFF
TRBV24-1	TRBJ2-7	.	CATSDSKTTSYEQYF
TRBV15	TRBJ2-7	.	CATSSGWSDEQYF
TRBV7-8	TRBJ2-3	TRBD2	CASSVMGLAVEEDTQYF